A few counts support the clone carrying this TCR beta chain. Its antigen is still unknown. V gave up 8 bases and J gave up 2 bases, with 14 bases separating them. The CDR3 runs to 14 residues. TCRbeta library preparation incorporated unique molecular identifiers. TCRdb re-called the PCR reads through MiXCR, storing one row per CDR3 protein. The table records approximately 980,000 distinct CDR3 sequences, 25% to 30% of them present only once. These data come from a study of T-cell reconstitution after alpha-beta-depleted transplantation in children. Findings and caveats of the study: Several hundred expanded graft clones reportedly were the source of alpha-beta T cells about two months after transplant. Surviving recipient T cells and thymic progenitors accounted for the high day-60 TCRbeta diversity observed in some patients. A year had passed since transplant, and T-cell counts and diversity by then came mostly from newly produced T cells.

Source: PBMCs, mostly from graft donor cells, taken 360 days after TCRalphabeta/CD19-depleted stem cell transplant. The clonotype originates from a boy in the first two years of life who had a stem cell transplant for SCID, so the T cells may come from the graft donor. The chain employs TRBV12-3 or TRBV12-4 and TRBJ2-3; D might be TRBD2 (7 bases). CDR3 DNA sequence: TGTGCCAGCCGGCGGGGGCTAAACACAGATACGCAGTATTTT. Amino acid sequence: CASRRGLNTDTQYF.